The 16 T cell receptor beta chains listed next were all sequenced from one sample in a study of blood T cell repertoires in COVID-19. Some clones are missing from TCRdb's copy, which holds only in-frame ones; the method was immunoSEQ multiplex PCR. This repertoire shows a few hundred thousand clones, roughly 82% found once; its top ten account for 1.4%. Sample: peripheral blood. These receptors were obtained from a middle-aged woman who had recovered from COVID-19.

The rearrangement links TRBV5-6 to TRBJ2-7; possibly TRBD2 for D (5 bases). The germline V gene encodes CDR1 SGHDT and CDR2 YYEEEE. The CDR3 has 15 residues. The V gene lost 4 bases and the J gene lost 5 bases, with 19 bases spanning the gap. CDR3 sequence (DNA): TGTGCCAGCAGCGAGCTGGGAGAAATTGGAGACGAGCAGTACTTC. The encoded protein is CASSELGEIGDEQYF.

J is TRBJ2-7 and V is TRBV2; TRBD1 might be the D (6 bases). Germline V gene lookup returns CDR1 SNHLY and CDR2 FYNNEI. This CDR3 is 15 amino acids long. The ends were cut back, 6 bases at V and 2 bases at J, with 17 bases in the middle. CDR3 DNA sequence: TGTGCCAGCAGCCGGGACACAGGGTTTCCCTACGAGCAGTACTTC. Protein product: CASSRDTGFPYEQYF.

The genes are TRBV6-4 and TRBJ1-6, with a possible D match to TRBD1 (5 bases). The CDR3 is 13 residues long. V was clipped by 3 bases and J by 12 bases, with 12 bases between them. Germline CDR1 and CDR2: MRHNA and SNTAGT. Written as DNA, the CDR3 is TGTGCCAGCAGTGAGGAGATAAGGGGACCCCTCCACTTT. It codes for CASSEEIRGPLHF.

The CDR3 loop reads CASSYGTGRSGELFF. DNA for the CDR3: TGTGCCAGCAGTTACGGGACAGGGAGGTCGGGGGAGCTGTTTTTT. V gene TRBV6-2 or TRBV6-3 combines with J gene TRBJ2-2; 9 bases agree with TRBD1. Germline values: CDR1 MNHEY, CDR2 SVGEGT. J was trimmed by 8 bases and V by 2 bases; bases with no gene match: 6. The CDR3 sequence is 15 residues long.

This sequence joins TRBV29-1 and TRBJ1-1; 7 nucleotides line up with TRBD1. The V gene's germline CDR1 is SQVTM and CDR2 ANQGSEA. The ends lost 6 bases at V and 0 bases at J; junction bases unmatched: 13. CDR3 length equals 16 residues. CDR3 DNA: TGCAGCGTAGTCCGACAGGGCCCGTCAATGAACACTGAAGCTTTCTTT. It translates to CSVVRQGPSMNTEAFF. The whole variable domain, filled in from reference TRBV29-1 and TRBJ1-1, reads SAVISQKPSRDICQRGTSLTIQCQVDSQVTMMFWYRQQPGQSLTLIATANQGSEATYESGFVIDKFPISRPNLTFSTLTVSNMSPEDSSIYLCSVVRQGPSMNTEAFFGQGTRLTVV.

The chain combines TRBV5-1 with TRBJ2-5; weak D call: TRBD2 (6 bases). The CDR3 extends over 16 amino acids. V was pared by 4 bases and J by 5 bases, with 21 bases between. Germline CDR1 and CDR2: SGHRS and YFSETQ. The CDR3 loop is CASSEGLNPSGETQYF. The CDR3 nucleotides read TGCGCCAGCAGCGAAGGACTAAACCCTTCTGGGGAGACCCAGTACTTC.

V and J are TRBV7-3 and TRBJ2-7, with TRBD2 as a possible D gene (7 bases). Trimming removed 6 bases from V and 2 bases from J, with 14 bases in between. This CDR3 spans 14 amino acids. Germline values: CDR1 SGHTA, CDR2 FQGTGA. The CDR3, as DNA: TGTGCCAGCAGTGAAGGGGGAGGGGCCTACGAGCAGTACTTC. Protein sequence: CASSEGGGAYEQYF. Full variable domain (rest looked up from reference TRBV7-3 and TRBJ2-7): GAGVSQTPSNKVTEKGKYVELRCDPISGHTALYWYRQSLGQGPEFLIYFQGTGAADDSGLPNDRFFAVRPEGSVSTLKIQRTERGDSAVYLCASSEGGGAYEQYFGPGTRLTVT.

This clone is a singleton in its sample. The V and J genes are TRBV9 and TRBJ1-2; tentatively, D is TRBD1 (6 bases). V was pared by 3 bases and J by 8 bases, with 23 bases between. This CDR3 is built from 16 residues. Germline-derived CDR1 and CDR2 are SGDLS and YYNGEE. The CDR3 loop is CASSASSSWGPEGYTF. The CDR3 coding sequence is TGTGCCAGCAGCGCCTCCTCTTCGTGGGGGCCGGAGGGCTACACCTTC. Filled out from reference TRBV9 and TRBJ1-2, the complete variable domain reads DSGVTQTPKHLITATGQRVTLRCSPRSGDLSVYWYQQSLDQGLQFLIQYYNGEERAKGNILERFSAQQFPDLHSELNLSSLELGDSALYFCASSASSSWGPEGYTFGSGTRLTVV.

This chain joins TRBV4-2 and TRBJ2-7; 8 bases align to TRBD1. The CDR3 covers 14 residues. V lost 6 bases and J lost 3; bases outside the gene matches: 7. Germline assignment: CDR1 LGHNA and CDR2 YNFKEQ. In DNA form, the CDR3 reads TGTGCCAGCAGTTCGACAGGGGCAAACTACGAGCAGTACTTC. It translates to CASSSTGANYEQYF.

V is TRBV12-3 or TRBV12-4 and J is TRBJ1-1, with D unclear. The CDR3 totals 12 residues. V lost 8 bases and J lost 6, with 13 bases in between. CDR3: CASSFSSAEAFF. CDR3 in DNA: TGTGCCAGCTCGTTTTCTAGTGCTGAAGCTTTCTTT.

In this sample, this clone turned up a few times. V is TRBV7-6 and J is TRBJ1-2; unclear D gene. The CDR3 contains 16 residues. Germline V gene sequence: CDR1 SGHVS, CDR2 FNYEAQ. Trimming stripped 5 bases from V and 2 bases from J, with 18 bases between. The CDR3 spells CASSQPGRRSNYGYTF. For the CDR3, the DNA is TGTGCCAGCAGCCAGCCGGGGAGGAGATCCAACTATGGCTACACCTTC.

The chain uses TRBV6-5 and TRBJ1-2; D is undetermined. The V end was cut by 2 bases, the J end by 8 bases, with 9 bases between. This CDR3 has 12 amino acids. Germline V gives CDR1 MNHEY, CDR2 SVGAGI. The CDR3 sequence is CASSYPAGGYTF. CDR3 bases: TGTGCCAGCAGTTACCCTGCAGGAGGCTACACCTTC.

This chain uses TRBV3-1 (or the pseudogene TRBV3-2) with TRBJ2-1; 9 bases are a match to TRBD2. V gave up 5 bases and J gave up 5 bases; unmatched junction bases: 7. This CDR3 has 15 amino acids. Germline CDR1 and CDR2: LGHDT and YNNKEL (reference sequence). This chain's CDR3 is CASSDPGLADNEQFF. CDR3 bases: TGTGCCAGCAGCGACCCGGGACTAGCAGACAATGAGCAGTTCTTC.

V gene TRBV12-5 combines with J gene TRBJ2-2; D call uncertain. The germline CDR1 and CDR2 sequences are LGHNT and FRNRAP. The CDR3 totals 16 residues. V lost 7 bases and J 1 base, leaving 16 bases between the germline ends. In DNA form, the CDR3 reads TGTGCTAGTGTCAATGTGGGCATTTTGAACACCGGGGAGCTGTTTTTT. Translated, it gives CASVNVGILNTGELFF.

The DNA of the CDR3 is TGTGCCAGCAGTTATTCGGGGTTGAACACTGAAGCTTTCTTT. Translating it yields CASSYSGLNTEAFF. This sequence joins TRBV6-2 or TRBV6-3 and TRBJ1-1; no firm D call. CDR3 size: 14 residues. CDR1 MNHEY and CDR2 SVGEGT come from the germline V gene. Trimming took 3 bases from V and 0 from J, leaving 8 bases between them.

The chain employs TRBV10-1 and TRBJ1-2; possible D gene TRBD1, 6 bases. CDR1 is WNHNN, CDR2 SYGVQD, per germline (reference sequence). This CDR3 spans 13 amino acids. Trimming removed 2 bases from V and 9 bases from J, with 13 bases in between. The CDR3 DNA sequence: TGCGCCAGCAGTGAGGCCAGGGGATCACGCTACACCTTC. This codes for CASSEARGSRYTF.